This section outlines one T cell receptor (beta chain) sequence together with its context. The antigen remains undetermined. This entry comes from a study of cytomegalovirus exposure and HLA in healthy donors. Regarding the study as a whole: Immune exposure information comprised only CMV serostatus. Being productive about 90% or about 30% of the time was typical of most TCR beta V segments in an earlier analysis.

The PCR employed 60 Vbeta primers together with 13 Jbeta primers. Produced via immunoSEQ multiplex PCR; TCRdb's table is partial and in-frame only. In the table there are about 140,000 clones, 70% to 85% of which are singletons. The donors gave bone marrow, and they were healthy. Input material: PBMCs. The sequence was obtained from a man aged 35 to 55 in good health and CMV-seronegative.

The CDR3 loop is CASSQAGSYEQYF. The DNA for the CDR3 is TGTGCCAGCAGTCAAGCGGGGAGCTACGAGCAGTACTTC. This chain connects TRBV13 to TRBJ2-7, with TRBD2 matching over 7 bases. Trimming took 6 bases from V and 3 from J; bases not matched to a gene: 5. This CDR3 is built from 13 residues. Looked up from germline, CDR1 is PRHDT and CDR2 is FYEKMQ (reference sequence).